This note documents a single TCR beta chain sequence. This sample is part of a study of blood T cell repertoires in COVID-19. The protocol was immunoSEQ multiplex PCR, while the TCRdb copy is restricted to in-frame clones and leaves out a portion. The sample lists about 320,000 clones; nearly 90% were seen once. Enrolled during active infection, Seattle patients were then followed longitudinally. From germline, CDR1 is SGHVS and CDR2 FQNEAQ. V was cut by 6 bases and J by 10 bases, with 18 bases left in between. The CDR3 consists of 13 residues. Sample: peripheral blood. This chain links TRBV7-8 with TRBJ1-2, with D unresolved. The receptor comes from a woman aged 30 to 39 with COVID-19, enrolled during active disease. The CDR3 loop is CASSQEISSVYTF. The CDR3 region has the DNA TGTGCCAGCAGTCAGGAAATTTCCTCCGTCTACACCTTC.